The sequence of this T cell receptor (beta chain) was determined in a study of blood T cells in healthy people across ages. Study conclusions and caveats: Diversity of TCR beta per million T cells declined in a roughly linear way with age. Naive and antigen-experienced cells could not be conclusively compared, given unsorted PBMCs.

Germline CDR1 and CDR2: DFQATT and SNEGSKA (reference sequence). The CDR3 consists of 10 residues. Trimming removed 1 base at V and 8 bases at J, with 3 bases between. Comments on this clonotype: Antigen specificity is unknown.

Primers used in a second PCR of roughly 6 to 11 cycles were a sample-barcoded 5' primer and a J-beta primer mix. TCRdb processed the 5' RACE reads anew with MiXCR; each CDR3 protein has one entry. The repertoire holds approximately 1,000,000 distinct CDR3 sequences, 35% to 55% seen once, with approximately 20% in the top ten. Every donor contributed roughly 10 milliliters of peripheral blood by blood draw. The chain combines TRBV20-1 with TRBJ2-1; D is unresolved. The sequencing input was blood. The clonotype comes from a woman between 55 and 75 years old in good health. The CDR3 protein is CSARVDEQFF. Written as DNA, the CDR3 is TGCAGTGCTAGAGTGGATGAGCAGTTCTTC.